The 21 T cell receptor beta chains below come from one sample, sequenced in a study of beta chain features in type 1 diabetes. The isolated RNA, all of it, was reverse transcribed, so expressed TCRB transcripts were what got sequenced. The table came from immunoSEQ multiplex PCR; TCRdb's copy has only in-frame clones and leaves some out. Among under 900,000 clones listed, about a sixth were seen once. Material for sequencing was naive CD4+ T cells from blood. The receptors derive from a woman aged 18-29 years in good health.

The chain combines TRBV15 with TRBJ2-1; D call uncertain. V lost 0 bases to trimming and J lost 8 bases, with 11 bases between them. In germline, CDR1 is LNHNV, CDR2 YYDKDF (reference sequence). The CDR3 totals 14 residues. CDR3 sequence (DNA): TGTGCCACCAGCAGAGAAATTGGGGTTTATGAGCAGTTCTTC. This translates into CATSREIGVYEQFF.

The sample holds a few counts of this clone. The chain couples TRBV7-3 to TRBJ2-5, with D tentatively TRBD2 (6 bases). CDR3 length: 15 amino acids. Per germline, CDR1 SGHTA and CDR2 FQGTGA. The V end was cut by 5 bases, the J end by 5 bases, with 18 bases between. CDR3 region: CASSVHKLAGETQYF. The CDR3 region has the DNA TGTGCCAGCAGCGTTCATAAACTAGCAGGGGAGACCCAGTACTTC.

The rearrangement joins TRBV19 to TRBJ2-2; 8 nucleotides agree with TRBD2. Germline CDR1 is LNHDA and CDR2 is SQIVND (reference sequence). The J segment lost 3 bases and the V segment lost 3 bases, leaving 9 bases of the junction unmatched. This CDR3 is built from 17 residues. For the CDR3, the DNA is TGTGCCAGTAGTATTACGACGACTAGCGTAGACACCGGGGAGCTGTTTTTT. This encodes CASSITTTSVDTGELFF.

This clone was observed a handful of times. As DNA, the CDR3 is TGTGCCAGCAGTCACCGGGCGTATGATACGCAGTATTTT. Its protein is CASSHRAYDTQYF. The chain uses TRBV27 and TRBJ2-3; D ambiguous. The CDR3 extends over 13 amino acids. Germline V gives CDR1 MNHEY, CDR2 SMNVEV (reference sequence). Trimming cost V 5 bases and J 6 bases, with 12 bases left between them.

This clone occurred a few times. The V call is TRBV7-9, the J call TRBJ2-4; 11 positions match TRBD2. V was pared by 5 bases and J by 8 bases, with 5 bases of the junction left unmatched. The CDR3 has 14 amino acids. Germline values: CDR1 SEHNR, CDR2 FQNEAQ (reference sequence). The CDR3 region has the DNA TGTGCCAGCAGCCATACTAGCGGGAGTGACATTCAGTACTTC. It specifies CASSHTSGSDIQYF. Drawing the rest from reference TRBV7-9 and TRBJ2-4, the complete variable domain is DTGVSQNPRHKITKRGQNVTFRCDPISEHNRLYWYRQTLGQGPEFLTYFQNEAQLEKSRLLSDRFSAERPKGSFSTLEIQRTEQGDSAMYLCASSHTSGSDIQYFGAGTRLSVL.

The chain recombines TRBV19 with TRBJ2-1, with 7 bases that match TRBD2. The germline gives CDR1 LNHDA, CDR2 SQIVND (reference sequence). This CDR3 comprises 11 residues. The CDR3: CAAGDYNEQFF. In DNA, the CDR3 is TGTGCGGCGGGAGACTACAATGAGCAGTTCTTC.

The chain has TRBV6-5 and TRBJ2-7, with no clear D. Trimming took off 6 bases at V and 6 bases at J, with 12 bases between the two ends. Per the germline V gene, CDR1 is MNHEY and CDR2 is SVGAGI. The CDR3 extends over 12 amino acids. In nucleotides, the CDR3 is TGTGCCAGCAGGAAAGAATCGGGCGAGCAGTACTTC. Translated, it gives CASRKESGEQYF.

The chain joins TRBV4-1 to TRBJ2-1; 8 nucleotides match TRBD1. V gave up 1 base and J gave up 4 bases; unmatched junction bases: 18. Germline V CDR1 and CDR2: MGHRA, YSYEKL. The CDR3 is 20 amino acids. The CDR3 DNA reads TGCGCCAGCAGCCAAGTAGGAATCAAAAGAGGGACAGGACTATACAATGAGCAGTTCTTC. Translating gives CASSQVGIKRGTGLYNEQFF.

This clone has a handful of counts. The chain couples TRBV7-6 to TRBJ2-6; possibly TRBD1 or TRBD2 for D (5 bases each). The CDR3 totals 15 residues. Germline V CDR1 and CDR2: SGHVS, FNYEAQ. Trimming took 3 bases from V and 0 from J, leaving 6 bases between them. The CDR3 protein is CASSLRGSGANVLTF. The CDR3 coding sequence is TGTGCCAGCAGCTTGAGGGGCTCTGGGGCCAACGTCCTGACTTTC.

The rearrangement joins TRBV5-6 to TRBJ2-2; D might be TRBD2 (5 bases). V was pared by 0 bases and J by 7 bases, with 10 bases between. Per germline, CDR1 SGHDT and CDR2 YYEEEE. The CDR3 runs 14 residues. CDR3 region: CASSLVLRGGELFF. As DNA, the CDR3 is TGTGCCAGCAGCTTGGTGCTTCGGGGCGGGGAGCTGTTTTTT.

V is TRBV12-5 and J is TRBJ2-1; 9 nucleotides agree with TRBD2. This CDR3 has 17 residues. The trim removed 4 bases at V and 8 bases at J, leaving 15 bases unmatched. CDR1 LGHNT and CDR2 FRNRAP come from the germline V gene. CDR3 bases: TGTGCTAGTGGTTCGAACCCCCTAGCGGGACTGATGGATGAGCAGTTCTTC. Translating it yields CASGSNPLAGLMDEQFF. The variable domain in full, with the rest retrieved from reference TRBV12-5 and TRBJ2-1, is DARVTQTPRHKVTEMGQEVTMRCQPILGHNTVFWYRQTMMQGLELLAYFRNRAPLDDSGMPKDRFSAEMPDATLATLKIQPSEPRDSAVYFCASGSNPLAGLMDEQFFGPGTRLTVL.

This clone was seen more than once but under ten times. V usage is TRBV6-1 and J usage is TRBJ1-4; D is uncertain. Trimming left V 3 bases short and J 4 bases short, with 9 bases between. CDR1 and CDR2 (germline): MNHNS, SASEGT. The CDR3 contains 14 residues. The DNA for the CDR3 is TGTGCCAGCAGTGAGCGCAGACTTAATGAAAAACTGTTTTTT. This translates into CASSERRLNEKLFF.

A remark on this clone: This CDR3 is also generated by other DNA sequences in the sample. The gene calls are TRBV15 and TRBJ1-1, with D uncertain. The CDR3 has 11 amino acids. The germline V gene encodes CDR1 LNHNV and CDR2 YYDKDF (reference sequence). V was clipped by 5 bases and J by 1 base, with 2 bases between them. CDR3 sequence: CATSRNTEAFF. The CDR3 DNA is TGTGCCACCAGCCGGAACACTGAAGCTTTCTTT.

There are a few counts of this clone. This chain links TRBV6-5 with TRBJ2-1, with D possibly matching TRBD2 (6 bases). V lost 6 bases and J lost 9, with 12 bases in between. The CDR3 spans 12 residues. Per the germline V gene, CDR1 is MNHEY and CDR2 is SVGAGI. The CDR3 nucleotides are TGTGCCAGCAGATTCGGGGGAGCTGAGCAGTTCTTC. Its translation is CASRFGGAEQFF.

The genes are TRBV15 and TRBJ2-5; D might be TRBD2 (5 bases). This CDR3 has 14 residues. Germline loops: CDR1 LNHNV, CDR2 YYDKDF (reference sequence). V was cut by 4 bases and J by 4 bases, with 13 bases left in between. The CDR3 loop is CATSNTRHRETQYF. The CDR3 bases are TGTGCCACCAGCAATACTAGGCATAGAGAGACCCAGTACTTC.

Only a few counts were recorded for this clone. The chain has TRBV7-2 and TRBJ2-7; D remains ambiguous. The length of the CDR3 is 15 residues. Germline values: CDR1 SGHTA, CDR2 FQGNSA. V dropped 5 bases and J dropped 2 bases, with 16 bases sitting between them. The CDR3 loop is CASSPRVGSAYEQYF. For the CDR3, the DNA is TGTGCCAGCAGCCCCCGGGTAGGGTCGGCCTACGAGCAGTACTTC.

The chain employs TRBV19 and TRBJ1-5; D ambiguous. CDR3 length: 13 amino acids. The germline V gene has CDR1 LNHDA and CDR2 SQIVND (reference sequence). The ends were cut back, 5 bases at V and 7 bases at J, with 12 bases in the middle. CDR3 amino acids: CASSLGSGQPQHF. CDR3 nucleotides: TGTGCCAGTAGTTTGGGGAGCGGGCAGCCCCAGCATTTT.

The V gene is TRBV4-3, the J gene TRBJ2-1; 7 nucleotides align to TRBD2. Trimming took 0 bases from V and 5 from J; bases not matched to a gene: 13. CDR3 length: 18 residues. Germline CDR1 LGHNA, CDR2 YSLEER. The CDR3 region has the DNA TGCGCCAGCAGCCAAGATCCCCACCGGGCTAGCGGACACAATGAGCAGTTCTTC. The encoded protein is CASSQDPHRASGHNEQFF.

The genes are TRBV19 and TRBJ2-2; 9 positions agree with TRBD2. CDR3 length: 16 amino acids. Germline-derived CDR1 and CDR2 are LNHDA and SQIVND (reference sequence). V dropped 5 bases and J dropped 2; count of bases not matched to a gene: 6. Written as DNA, the CDR3 is TGTGCCAGTAGTCCCGGCCTAGCGGGAAACACCGGGGAGCTGTTTTTT. The encoded protein is CASSPGLAGNTGELFF. Based on the CDR3 plus reference TRBV19 and TRBJ2-2, the full variable domain is DGGITQSPKYLFRKEGQNVTLSCEQNLNHDAMYWYRQDPGQGLRLIYYSQIVNDFQKGDIAEGYSVSREKKESFPLTVTSAQKNPTAFYLCASSPGLAGNTGELFFGEGSRLTVL.

In this sample, this clone turned up a few times. This chain links TRBV11-1 with TRBJ2-5; D might be TRBD1 or TRBD2, each matching 5 bases. Germline CDR1 reads SGHAT; CDR2 reads FQDESV (reference sequence). This CDR3 is built from 15 residues. Between the trimmed V and J ends, which lost 5 bases and 4 bases, there was a span of 17 bases. As DNA, the CDR3 is TGTGCCAGCAGCCCCTCCTCCGGGGACCGAGAGACCCAGTACTTC. Protein sequence: CASSPSSGDRETQYF.

In this sample, this clone turned up a few times. The DNA of the CDR3 is TGTGCCAGCAGCTCGAGCGGTGACTCCTACGAGCAGTACTTC. Translated: CASSSSGDSYEQYF. This chain links TRBV7-9 with TRBJ2-7, with a possible D match to TRBD2 (5 bases). The CDR3 runs to 14 residues. Germline CDR1 and CDR2: SEHNR and FQNEAQ (reference sequence). V lost 4 bases, J lost 0 bases, and 10 bases lay in between.